A single sample is the source of the 14 T cell receptor beta chains below, sequenced in a study of T cells in tuberculosis. Only in-frame clones appear in the TCRdb table, and some are missing; sequencing was by immunoSEQ multiplex PCR. The table includes 45,000 or so clones, roughly 96% detected once. The sample comprised PBMCs. Receptors originate from a donor aged 10-29 years with latent tuberculosis or without tuberculosis infection.

This chain uses TRBV7-2 with TRBJ2-1; D unresolved. Trimming pared 5 bases from V and 7 bases from J, leaving 9 bases between. Per the germline V gene, CDR1 is SGHTA and CDR2 is FQGNSA. The CDR3 has 12 residues. The CDR3 sequence is CASSPLGNEQFF. The CDR3 DNA reads TGTGCCAGCAGCCCCCTCGGGAATGAGCAGTTCTTC. Full variable domain (missing parts from reference TRBV7-2 and TRBJ2-1): GAGVSQSPSNKVTEKGKDVELRCDPISGHTALYWYRQSLGQGLEFLIYFQGNSAPDKSGLPSDRFSAERTGGSVSTLTIQRTQQEDSAVYLCASSPLGNEQFFGPGTRLTVL.

This rearrangement joins TRBV2 to TRBJ2-3; 7 bases match TRBD1. J was trimmed by 10 bases and V by 6 bases; bases with no gene match: 7. The CDR3 covers 12 residues. The germline V gene encodes CDR1 SNHLY and CDR2 FYNNEI. DNA for the CDR3: TGTGCCAGCAGAATAGGACAGGTGGCGCAGTATTTT. It yields the protein CASRIGQVAQYF.

The rearrangement uses TRBV4-1 and TRBJ1-1, with TRBD1 matching over 8 bases. The CDR3 is 16 residues long. The J segment lost 4 bases and the V segment lost 4 bases, leaving 11 bases of the junction unmatched. Germline values: CDR1 MGHRA, CDR2 YSYEKL. DNA of the CDR3: TGCGCCAGCAGCCTCGGACAGGGAATCGTTGTCACTGAAGCTTTCTTT. Protein sequence: CASSLGQGIVVTEAFF.

V and J are TRBV5-1 and TRBJ1-3; 10 nucleotides line up with TRBD1. Germline values: CDR1 SGHRS, CDR2 YFSETQ. V shed 0 bases and J 3 bases; nucleotides not matched to a gene: 9. The CDR3 is 18 residues long. CDR3 coding DNA: TGCGCCAGCAGCTTGGCTCCCCTAAGGACAGGGGGTGGAAACACCATATATTTT. It translates to CASSLAPLRTGGGNTIYF.

In this sample, this clone turned up once. The chain joins TRBV7-3 to TRBJ2-1; maybe TRBD2 (7 bases). CDR1 is SGHTA, CDR2 FQGTGA, per germline. Trimming took 3 bases from V and 4 from J, leaving 13 bases between them. CDR3 length: 15 amino acids. Here the CDR3 reads CASSFTGGPYNEQFF. The CDR3 DNA reads as TGTGCCAGCAGCTTTACGGGGGGCCCTTACAATGAGCAGTTCTTC.

CDR3 sequence (DNA): TGTGCCAGCAGTTTATCGGAGTCGCGACTAACCTACGAGCAGTACTTC. This codes for CASSLSESRLTYEQYF. V is TRBV27 and J is TRBJ2-7; perhaps TRBD2 as D (5 bases). Germline V CDR1 and CDR2: MNHEY, SMNVEV (reference sequence). The CDR3 covers 16 residues. Trimming took off 0 bases at V and 2 bases at J, with 14 bases between the two ends.

The chain is built from TRBV7-2 and TRBJ1-4, with D hard to call. With 10 bases removed from V and 6 bases from J, the gap between germline ends came to 18 bases. Germline values: CDR1 SGHTA, CDR2 FQGNSA. This CDR3 is built from 14 residues. CDR3 loop: CATSRGAWDEKLFF. The DNA for the CDR3 is TGTGCCACCTCTAGAGGAGCCTGGGATGAAAAACTGTTTTTT.

The rearrangement joins TRBV29-1 to TRBJ2-1; weak D call: TRBD2 (5 bases). The CDR3 runs 16 residues. Per germline, CDR1 SQVTM and CDR2 ANQGSEA. V lost 3 bases and J 0 bases, leaving 15 bases between the germline ends. The chain's CDR3 is CSVERRTGSSYNEQFF. The CDR3 DNA sequence: TGCAGCGTTGAGCGACGCACTGGGAGCTCCTACAATGAGCAGTTCTTC.

The chain has TRBV7-6 and TRBJ2-1; 16 nucleotides match TRBD2. This CDR3 is 20 amino acids long. CDR1 SGHVS and CDR2 FNYEAQ come from the germline V gene. J was trimmed by 3 bases and V by 1 base; bases with no gene match: 9. The CDR3 coding sequence is TGTGCCAGCAGCTTAGGAACCGGGACTAGCGGGGGGGTTGGCTACAATGAGCAGTTCTTC. Translated, it gives CASSLGTGTSGGVGYNEQFF.

V and J are TRBV27 and TRBJ1-3, with D unclear. The germline V gene encodes CDR1 MNHEY and CDR2 SMNVEV (reference sequence). The CDR3 is made up of 16 amino acids. V was trimmed by 5 bases and J by 0 bases, leaving 14 bases between them. CDR3 loop: CASSPIGEGSGNTIYF. In nucleotides, the CDR3 is TGTGCCAGCAGTCCTATCGGGGAGGGCTCTGGAAACACCATATATTTT.

This clone was seen only once. The chain recombines TRBV4-1 with TRBJ2-3; 8 bases fit TRBD2. Germline V gene data show CDR1 as MGHRA and CDR2 as YSYEKL. This CDR3 is 15 amino acids long. V shed 7 bases and J 0 bases; nucleotides not matched to a gene: 6. This CDR3 reads CASKKRGISTDTQYF. CDR3 DNA: TGCGCCAGCAAGAAGCGGGGGATCAGCACAGATACGCAGTATTTT.

This chain joins TRBV27 and TRBJ1-2; possible D gene TRBD1, 5 bases. The CDR3 totals 12 residues. The V and J ends lost 7 bases and 5 bases respectively, with 11 bases between them. The germline gives CDR1 MNHEY, CDR2 SMNVEV (reference sequence). The CDR3 sequence is CASKGRAYGYTF. The CDR3, as DNA: TGTGCCAGCAAAGGCAGGGCTTATGGCTACACCTTC.

Details on this clone: No conserved phenylalanine or tryptophan ends this CDR3, so it is likely a read error. V and J are TRBV25-1 and TRBJ2-7; 7 nucleotides align to TRBD1. This CDR3 spans 13 amino acids. Trimming took 3 bases from V and 7 from J; bases not matched to a gene: 6. From germline, CDR1 is MGHDK and CDR2 SYGVNS. The CDR3: CASSDPQGPEQYL. The CDR3 nucleotides read TGTGCCAGCAGTGACCCACAGGGGCCGGAGCAGTACCTC.

This chain joins TRBV4-1 and TRBJ2-1; 13 bases map to TRBD2. Germline CDR1 and CDR2: MGHRA and YSYEKL. This CDR3 has 18 amino acids. Trimming cost V 3 bases and J 6 bases; bases outside gene matches: 11. The DNA for the CDR3 is TGCGCCAGCAGCCAGGCGCGACTAGCGGGGGGCCTCGGCAATGAGCAGTTCTTC. This codes for CASSQARLAGGLGNEQFF.